Shown below are 10 T cell receptor beta chains from a single sample sequenced in a study of blood T cell repertoires in COVID-19. Sequencing used immunoSEQ multiplex PCR; TCRdb keeps in-frame clones, though not all of them. The sample lists hundreds of thousands of clones, roughly 90% occurring once. Sample: peripheral blood. The receptor set was obtained from a woman aged 25 to 39 with active or convalescent COVID-19.

The V call is TRBV14, the J call TRBJ2-2, with a weak D call TRBD2 (5 bases). There are 16 residues in the CDR3. Germline V CDR1 and CDR2: SGHDN, FVKESK. V was pared by 0 bases and J by 7 bases, with 15 bases between. CDR3 residues: CASSQDVKKGSGELFF. DNA of the CDR3: TGTGCCAGCAGCCAAGATGTGAAGAAAGGGAGCGGGGAGCTGTTTTTT.

This chain links TRBV19 with TRBJ1-3, with a weak D call TRBD1 (5 bases). This CDR3 is built from 13 residues. CDR1 is LNHDA and CDR2 is SQIVND in the germline V gene (reference sequence). Deletions cut 9 bases from V and 6 bases from J, with 15 bases between. CDR3 amino acids: CASKDRTLNTIYF. The CDR3, as DNA: TGTGCCAGCAAAGACAGAACGCTAAACACCATATATTTT.

The V and J genes are TRBV5-1 and TRBJ1-2; 8 nucleotides align to TRBD1. V shed 5 bases and J 6 bases; nucleotides not matched to a gene: 6. The CDR3 extends over 13 amino acids. Germline CDR1 and CDR2: SGHRS and YFSETQ. As DNA, the CDR3 is TGCGCCAGCAGGGGACAGGAAATGGATGGCTACACCTTC. Its protein is CASRGQEMDGYTF. Complete variable domain (other parts from reference TRBV5-1 and TRBJ1-2): KAGVTQTPRYLIKTRGQQVTLSCSPISGHRSVSWYQQTPGQGLQFLFEYFSETQRNKGNFPGRFSGRQFSNSRSEMNVSTLELGDSALYLCASRGQEMDGYTFGSGTRLTVV.

J is TRBJ1-1 and V is TRBV18; 11 nucleotides align to TRBD1. Germline V gives CDR1 KGHSH, CDR2 LQKENI. The CDR3 is 14 amino acids. V lost 3 bases to trimming and J lost 6 bases; unmatched junction nucleotides: 3. CDR3 DNA sequence: TGTGCCAGCTCACCCGGGACAGGGGGGGCTGAAGCTTTCTTT. Amino acid sequence: CASSPGTGGAEAFF.

J is TRBJ1-1 and V is TRBV5-8, with 10 positions matching TRBD1. The CDR3 contains 16 residues. Germline CDR1 and CDR2: SGHTS and YDEGEE. Trimming at V came to 0 bases and at J to 8 bases, leaving 10 bases not matched to a gene. The CDR3 nucleotides are TGTGCCAGCAGCTTGGCGGACCAGGACAGGGGGAGGGAAGCTTTCTTT. Translating gives CASSLADQDRGREAFF.

V is TRBV9 and J is TRBJ2-5, with D maybe TRBD2 (5 bases). The CDR3 is 15 amino acids. The V gene lost 4 bases and the J gene lost 5 bases, with 18 bases spanning the gap. Germline CDR1 is SGDLS and CDR2 is YYNGEE. CDR3 DNA: TGTGCCAGCAGCCCCAAGGGAGTTGAGTGGGAGACCCAGTACTTC. Translating it yields CASSPKGVEWETQYF.

This chain joins TRBV5-5 and TRBJ2-2; 7 bases are shared with TRBD2. After removal of 0 bases from V and 5 bases from J, the junction contained 7 bases not matched to a gene. Germline-derived CDR1 and CDR2 are SGHKS and YYEKEE (reference sequence). The CDR3 sequence is 16 residues long. CDR3 amino acids: CASSLEPGRGTGELFF. CDR3 nucleotide sequence: TGTGCCAGCAGCTTGGAGCCAGGGCGGGGGACCGGGGAGCTGTTTTTT.

This sequence joins TRBV5-1 and TRBJ1-2; 10 bases line up with TRBD1. V lost 0 bases to trimming and J lost 7 bases; unmatched junction nucleotides: 3. Germline V gene sequence: CDR1 SGHRS, CDR2 YFSETQ. The CDR3 is 14 amino acids. The CDR3 reads CASSLGQGAGGYTF. The DNA for the CDR3 is TGCGCCAGCAGCTTGGGACAGGGGGCGGGTGGCTACACCTTC.

The chain is built from TRBV19 and TRBJ2-2, with D hard to call. The CDR3 contains 12 residues. With 8 bases removed from V and 6 bases from J, the gap between germline ends came to 10 bases. Germline V gene sequence: CDR1 LNHDA, CDR2 SQIVND (reference sequence). The CDR3 DNA follows: TGTGCCAGTTGGCGTGAGGCCGGGGAGCTGTTTTTT. Residues: CASWREAGELFF.

Worth noting for this clone: Germline is not matched at one junction end, which may reflect a read error. The rearrangement uses TRBV29-1 and TRBJ2-1, with D possibly being TRBD2 (6 bases). The CDR3 is 14 residues long. Germline V lookup: CDR1 SQVTM, CDR2 ANQGSEA. Written as DNA, the CDR3 is TGCAGCGTGGAAGACGGGAGCTCCTACAATGAGCAGTTCTTC. It is translated as CSVEDGSSYNEQFF.